Below, 11 T cell receptor beta chains from the same sample are listed, as sequenced in a study of blood T cell repertoires in COVID-19. Using immunoSEQ multiplex PCR, the repertoire was profiled, and TCRdb retains in-frame clones only, with some absent. The sample includes 330,000 or so clones, roughly 90% of them seen just once. The sequenced sample was peripheral blood. All receptors derive from a woman aged 55-70 years with COVID-19, enrolled during active disease.

This clone was picked up a small number of times. The V call is TRBV9, the J call TRBJ2-7; 8 positions agree with TRBD1. The CDR3 sequence is 15 residues long. Trimming took 1 base from V and 6 from J; bases not matched to a gene: 9. CDR1 is SGDLS, CDR2 YYNGEE, per germline. The CDR3 DNA follows: TGTGCCAGCAGCGTATCCGGACAGGGAACCCTCGAGCAGTACTTC. As protein: CASSVSGQGTLEQYF.

The chain uses TRBV6-5 and TRBJ1-1, with D perhaps matching TRBD1 (6 bases). Trimming took off 2 bases at V and 7 bases at J, with 17 bases between the two ends. This CDR3 comprises 15 residues. Germline V gene data show CDR1 as MNHEY and CDR2 as SVGAGI. The CDR3 DNA reads TGTGCCAGCAGTTACCACCCCGAGGGGGAAGGTGAAGCTTTCTTT. Protein sequence: CASSYHPEGEGEAFF.

The chain carries TRBV25-1 and TRBJ1-1, with TRBD1 matching over 7 bases. Trimming at V came to 4 bases and at J to 10 bases, leaving 9 bases not matched to a gene. Germline CDR1 is MGHDK and CDR2 is SYGVNS. The CDR3 is 13 residues long. CDR3 loop: CASSGRRQGRAFF. In nucleotides, the CDR3 is TGTGCCAGCAGTGGCAGAAGACAGGGACGAGCTTTCTTT.

This CDR3 reads CASSTRTGGATEAFF. CDR3 bases: TGTGCCAGCAGCACCCGGACAGGGGGGGCGACTGAAGCTTTCTTT. The rearrangement uses TRBV3-1 (or the pseudogene TRBV3-2) and TRBJ1-1; 10 bases agree with TRBD1. The CDR3 spans 15 residues. The germline V gene encodes CDR1 LGHDT and CDR2 YNNKEL (reference sequence). J lost 5 bases, V lost 5 bases, and 8 bases had no gene match.

The V and J genes are TRBV15 and TRBJ1-1; 7 bases agree with TRBD1. Germline V gene sequence: CDR1 LNHNV, CDR2 YYDKDF (reference sequence). Trimming at V came to 0 bases and at J to 4 bases, leaving 5 bases not matched to a gene. The length of the CDR3 is 15 residues. The CDR3 sequence: CATSRDNRGFTEAFF. CDR3 bases: TGTGCCACCAGCAGAGATAACAGGGGTTTCACTGAAGCTTTCTTT. The full variable domain, in which reference TRBV15 and TRBJ1-1 provide the parts outside the CDR3, is DAMVIQNPRYQVTQFGKPVTLSCSQTLNHNVMYWYQQKSSQAPKLLFHYYDKDFNNEADTPDNFQSRRPNTSFCFLDIRSPGLGDTAMYLCATSRDNRGFTEAFFGQGTRLTVV.

The chain has TRBV15 and TRBJ1-2, with D unclear. The CDR3 loop spans 12 amino acids. V was cut by 2 bases and J by 8 bases, with 9 bases left in between. Germline CDR1 and CDR2: LNHNV and YYDKDF (reference sequence). CDR3 DNA: TGTGCCACCAGCAGATCCGTAGCAGGCTACACCTTC. Translation gives CATSRSVAGYTF.

CDR3 sequence (DNA): TGTGCCAGCATCCACCGTCCCCATGAGGAATTTCAAAATTACGAGCAGTACTTC. Translated, it gives CASIHRPHEEFQNYEQYF. The genes are TRBV7-3 and TRBJ2-7; no definite D call. Trimming took off 7 bases at V and 4 bases at J, with 29 bases between the two ends. The CDR3 has 18 amino acids. From germline, CDR1 is SGHTA and CDR2 FQGTGA.

This CDR3 is CASSRTKDTGELFF. In nucleotides, the CDR3 is TGTGCCAGCAGCCGGACTAAGGACACCGGGGAGCTGTTTTTT. This rearrangement joins TRBV7-3 to TRBJ2-2, with D perhaps matching TRBD2 (6 bases). CDR1 is SGHTA, CDR2 FQGTGA, per germline. This CDR3 is 14 amino acids long. Between the trimmed V and J ends, which lost 5 bases and 3 bases, there was a span of 10 bases.

The V call is TRBV28, the J call TRBJ2-1, with TRBD2 identical over 7 bases. Losses at the gene ends were 4 bases for V and 7 bases for J; bases not matched to a gene: 13. CDR1 is MDHEN and CDR2 is SYDVKM in the germline V gene. The CDR3 spans 16 residues. The CDR3 region has the DNA TGTGCCAGCAGTTCCAGACTAGCCGGGGTTAGAAATGAGCAGTTCTTC. The encoded protein is CASSSRLAGVRNEQFF.

The gene calls are TRBV2 and TRBJ2-2, with 7 bases identical to TRBD2. Germline CDR1 and CDR2: SNHLY and FYNNEI. The CDR3 sequence is 15 residues long. V gave up 4 bases and J gave up 4 bases; unmatched junction bases: 6. The CDR3 loop is CASSVGGRGTGELFF. The CDR3 bases are TGTGCCAGCAGTGTGGGTGGGAGGGGCACCGGGGAGCTGTTTTTT.

The chain couples TRBV4-2 to TRBJ1-1; D gene uncertain. CDR3 size: 15 residues. Looked up from germline, CDR1 is LGHNA and CDR2 is YNFKEQ. Trimming removed 2 bases at V and 2 bases at J, with 12 bases between. CDR3 sequence reads: CASSQSVAGNTEAFF. In DNA form, the CDR3 reads TGTGCCAGCAGCCAATCAGTTGCGGGAAACACTGAAGCTTTCTTT.